The 11 T cell receptor beta chains in this list originate from one sample, sequenced in a study of cytomegalovirus exposure and HLA in healthy donors. 13 Jbeta primers and 60 Vbeta primers were used for the PCR. The data were produced by immunoSEQ multiplex PCR, yet TCRdb's version contains in-frame clones alone and is incomplete. The table includes around 100,000 clones, about 70% detected once. Sample: PBMCs. Receptor source: a woman aged 25 to 45 in good health and CMV-seronegative.

J is TRBJ2-1 and V is TRBV28; tentative D call: TRBD2 (7 bases). The ends were cut back, 3 bases at V and 3 bases at J, with 15 bases in the middle. CDR1 is MDHEN, CDR2 SYDVKM, per germline. There are 16 residues in the CDR3. CDR3: CASSLGGQRVYNEQFF. The CDR3 region has the DNA TGTGCCAGCAGTTTGGGGGGGCAGAGGGTCTACAATGAGCAGTTCTTC.

The chain recombines TRBV7-6 with TRBJ2-1; 9 bases agree with TRBD2. This CDR3 has 15 amino acids. From germline, CDR1 is SGHVS and CDR2 FNYEAQ. V gave up 5 bases and J gave up 4 bases; unmatched junction bases: 6. CDR3: CASSPGTSRYNEQFF. CDR3 nucleotides: TGTGCCAGCAGCCCAGGGACTAGCAGGTACAATGAGCAGTTCTTC.

In its sample, this clone was seen a few times. The chain is built from TRBV14 and TRBJ1-1, with D tentatively TRBD1 (5 bases). V was pared by 4 bases and J by 1 base, with 10 bases between. CDR3 size: 14 residues. The germline V gene encodes CDR1 SGHDN and CDR2 FVKESK. Here the CDR3 reads CASSPGLRNTEAFF. The CDR3 DNA follows: TGTGCCAGCAGCCCGGGACTCAGGAACACTGAAGCTTTCTTT.

The CDR3 protein is CASSYSSGDTQYF. In DNA form, the CDR3 reads TGTGCCAGCAGTTACTCTAGCGGAGATACGCAGTATTTT. The chain uses TRBV6-5 and TRBJ2-3, with D possibly matching TRBD2 (6 bases). Germline loops: CDR1 MNHEY, CDR2 SVGAGI. V lost 0 bases, J lost 5 bases, and 6 bases lay in between. The CDR3 extends over 13 amino acids.

J is TRBJ1-1 and V is TRBV2, with D unclear. This CDR3 is 11 amino acids long. Germline V gene sequence: CDR1 SNHLY, CDR2 FYNNEI. V lost 7 bases to trimming and J lost 8 bases, with 11 bases between them. In DNA form, the CDR3 reads TGTGCCAGCACAGTGGGCAGAGAAGCTTTCTTT. Translation: CASTVGREAFF.

The CDR3 spells CASRTGTVNEQYF. The CDR3, as DNA: TGTGCCAGCCGGACCGGGACAGTGAACGAGCAGTACTTC. The chain has TRBV7-8 and TRBJ2-7, with 7 bases lining up with TRBD1. Trimming cost V 8 bases and J 5 bases; bases outside gene matches: 9. This CDR3 spans 13 amino acids. Germline V gene data show CDR1 as SGHVS and CDR2 as FQNEAQ.

This clone was seen only a few times. This sequence joins TRBV7-9 and TRBJ1-2; no firm D call. V shed 3 bases and J shed 2 bases, with 7 bases lying between them. The CDR3 consists of 13 residues. The germline V gene has CDR1 SEHNR and CDR2 FQNEAQ (reference sequence). CDR3 region: CASSFGGNYGYTF. CDR3 bases: TGTGCCAGCAGCTTCGGAGGGAACTATGGCTACACCTTC.

This chain connects TRBV13 to TRBJ1-1; D ambiguous. The CDR3 loop spans 14 amino acids. Looked up from germline, CDR1 is PRHDT and CDR2 is FYEKMQ (reference sequence). Trimming took 5 bases from V and 1 from J, leaving 11 bases between them. CDR3 coding DNA: TGTGCCAGCAGCCCCTCCTCCGGGAACACTGAAGCTTTCTTT. This codes for CASSPSSGNTEAFF.

This chain uses TRBV30 with TRBJ1-1, with D unclear. Trimming stripped 8 bases from V and 0 bases from J, with 10 bases between. CDR1 and CDR2 (germline): GTSNPN, SVGIG (reference sequence). The CDR3 length is 12 residues. The CDR3 loop reads CAMRIMNTEAFF. CDR3 DNA sequence: TGTGCCATGCGGATTATGAACACTGAAGCTTTCTTT. The full variable domain, completed using reference TRBV30 and TRBJ1-1, is SQTIHQWPATLVQPVGSPLSLECTVEGTSNPNLYWYRQAAGRGLQLLFYSVGIGQISSEVPQNLSASRPQDRQFILSSKKLLLSDSGFYLCAMRIMNTEAFFGQGTRLTVV.

The chain has TRBV5-1 and TRBJ1-1; no reliable D call. V lost 1 base to trimming and J lost 1 base, with 8 bases between them. CDR1 is SGHRS, CDR2 YFSETQ, per germline. The CDR3 has 14 amino acids. The CDR3 coding sequence is TGCGCCAGCAGCTTGATGGAGAAGAACACTGAAGCTTTCTTT. It is translated as CASSLMEKNTEAFF.

The chain is built from TRBV6-6 and TRBJ1-2; D call uncertain. This CDR3 has 14 amino acids. Germline V gene sequence: CDR1 MNHNY, CDR2 SVGAGI (reference sequence). Trimming removed 0 bases from V and 1 base from J, with 6 bases in between. The CDR3 reads CASSYSNSNYGYTF. CDR3 coding DNA: TGTGCCAGCAGTTACTCGAACAGTAACTATGGCTACACCTTC.